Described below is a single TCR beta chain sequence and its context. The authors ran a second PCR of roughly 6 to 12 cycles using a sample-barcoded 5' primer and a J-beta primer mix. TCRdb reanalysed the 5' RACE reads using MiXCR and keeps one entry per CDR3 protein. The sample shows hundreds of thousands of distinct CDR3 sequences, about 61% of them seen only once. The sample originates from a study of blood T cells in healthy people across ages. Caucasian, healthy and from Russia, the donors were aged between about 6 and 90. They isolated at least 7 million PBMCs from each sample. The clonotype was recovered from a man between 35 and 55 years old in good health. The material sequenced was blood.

The CDR3 region is CASSLRREGRGLETQYF. CDR3 nucleotide sequence: TGTGCCAGCAGCTTAAGACGGGAGGGCCGGGGTTTAGAGACCCAGTACTTC. V and J are TRBV7-3 and TRBJ2-5; the match to TRBD2 covers 8 bases. V lost 1 base, J lost 4 bases, and 11 bases stayed unmatched. Germline V CDR1 and CDR2: SGHTA, FQGTGA. The CDR3 spans 17 residues.